This passage covers 21 T cell receptor beta chains from one sample sequenced in a study of blood T cell repertoires in COVID-19 (dated by TCRdb to about 2020). Preparation of the library involved the immunoSEQ multiplex PCR assay. Not all clones reach the TCRdb copy of this immuneACCESS table, which keeps in-frame sequences only. Checked studies attribute under half of the gap to unresolved V genes and leave the rest unexplained. The sample yields 200,000 to 250,000 clones; approximately 83% were counted once. Jointly, the top ten make up roughly 10% of the sample. Sequencing input: peripheral blood. Receptors were obtained from an older man with acute or convalescent COVID-19.

This sequence joins TRBV7-8 and TRBJ1-1, with D unclear. The V gene lost 4 bases and the J gene lost 4 bases, with 13 bases spanning the gap. Germline assignment: CDR1 SGHVS and CDR2 FQNEAQ. The length of the CDR3 is 14 residues. CDR3 sequence reads: CASSSRRVGTEAFF. CDR3 bases: TGTGCCAGCAGCTCCCGGAGGGTCGGCACTGAAGCTTTCTTT.

This clone occurred once. The chain has TRBV7-2 and TRBJ2-1; a possible D gene is TRBD2 (5 bases). Between the trimmed V and J ends, which lost 0 bases and 6 bases, there was a span of 9 bases. The CDR3 is made up of 14 amino acids. Germline V gene sequence: CDR1 SGHTA, CDR2 FQGNSA. DNA for the CDR3: TGTGCCAGCAGCTTAGCGGGAGCGGCCAATGAGCAGTTCTTC. Encoded protein: CASSLAGAANEQFF.

The chain combines TRBV7-8 with TRBJ2-1; 7 bases are shared with TRBD1. This CDR3 contains 21 residues. Germline CDR1 is SGHVS and CDR2 is FQNEAQ. The ends lost 5 bases at V and 0 bases at J; junction bases unmatched: 22. Written as DNA, the CDR3 is TGTGCCAGCAGCCCACGTGCCTCTGATCCGGGACAGCTGACCTCCTACAATGAGCAGTTCTTC. Amino acids: CASSPRASDPGQLTSYNEQFF.

In this sample, this clone turned up once. The V call is TRBV7-9, the J call TRBJ1-1; no clear D. The germline V and J ends were trimmed by 4 bases and 6 bases, with 12 bases remaining between them. Germline values: CDR1 SEHNR, CDR2 FQNEAQ (reference sequence). The CDR3 is made up of 13 amino acids. The chain's CDR3 is CASSSKAGAEAFF. CDR3 in DNA: TGTGCCAGCAGCTCAAAGGCCGGAGCTGAAGCTTTCTTT. The variable domain in full, completed from reference TRBV7-9 and TRBJ1-1, reads DTGVSQNPRHKITKRGQNVTFRCDPISEHNRLYWYRQTLGQGPEFLTYFQNEAQLEKSRLLSDRFSAERPKGSFSTLEIQRTEQGDSAMYLCASSSKAGAEAFFGQGTRLTVV.

In its sample, this clone was seen a few times. V is TRBV7-8 and J is TRBJ1-5, with 7 bases fitting TRBD1. The CDR3 spans 15 residues. The junction had 3 bases not matched to a gene; V was cut back by 3 bases and J by 1 base. Germline V gene sequence: CDR1 SGHVS, CDR2 FQNEAQ. Here the CDR3 DNA reads TGTGCCAGCAGCTTTTCGGGACAGAGCAATCAGCCCCAGCATTTT. As protein: CASSFSGQSNQPQHF.

The V and J genes are TRBV5-1 and TRBJ2-4; tentatively, D is TRBD2 (6 bases). Germline V gives CDR1 SGHRS, CDR2 YFSETQ. The V end lost 0 bases, the J end lost 2 bases, and 15 bases lay between the germline ends. The CDR3 totals 17 residues. The CDR3 loop is CASSLVWASAPKNIQYF. As DNA, the CDR3 is TGCGCCAGCAGCTTGGTATGGGCTAGCGCACCCAAAAACATTCAGTACTTC.

This clone was seen repeatedly, ten times or more. V is TRBV7-9 and J is TRBJ1-2; 8 nucleotides line up with TRBD1. This CDR3 has 13 residues. Unmatched junction bases numbered 2, after V lost 4 bases and J lost 4 bases. Germline-derived CDR1 and CDR2 are SEHNR and FQNEAQ (reference sequence). The CDR3 region has the DNA TGTGCCAGCAGCTCGGACAGGGTCTATGGCTACACCTTC. This codes for CASSSDRVYGYTF. The full variable domain, with the rest looked up from reference TRBV7-9 and TRBJ1-2, is DTGVSQNPRHKITKRGQNVTFRCDPISEHNRLYWYRQTLGQGPEFLTYFQNEAQLEKSRLLSDRFSAERPKGSFSTLEIQRTEQGDSAMYLCASSSDRVYGYTFGSGTRLTVV.

This chain joins TRBV7-8 and TRBJ2-1; D is perhaps TRBD2 (5 bases). Germline CDR1 is SGHVS and CDR2 is FQNEAQ. Trimming removed 5 bases from V and 8 bases from J, with 13 bases in between. This CDR3 is 13 amino acids long. CDR3 nucleotide sequence: TGTGCCAGCAGCCCCCTCTCCGGGGATGAGCAGTTCTTC. Its translation: CASSPLSGDEQFF.

The chain is built from TRBV4-1 and TRBJ1-5; 7 nucleotides line up with TRBD1. This CDR3 comprises 17 residues. V dropped 1 base and J dropped 0; count of bases not matched to a gene: 6. The germline CDR1 and CDR2 sequences are MGHRA and YSYEKL. The CDR3 DNA follows: TGCGCCAGCAGCCAAGGACAGGGCGTGGGTAGCAATCAGCCCCAGCATTTT. Its protein is CASSQGQGVGSNQPQHF.

The chain recombines TRBV19 with TRBJ2-7; D is possibly TRBD1 (5 bases). Germline-derived CDR1 and CDR2 are LNHDA and SQIVND (reference sequence). V was shortened by 4 bases and J by 2 bases, with 15 bases between the two germline ends. The CDR3 consists of 15 residues. For the CDR3, the DNA is TGTGCCAGTAGTACCGCCGTAGGGGAACCCTACGAGCAGTACTTC. It encodes CASSTAVGEPYEQYF. Based on the CDR3 plus reference TRBV19 and TRBJ2-7, the full variable domain is DGGITQSPKYLFRKEGQNVTLSCEQNLNHDAMYWYRQDPGQGLRLIYYSQIVNDFQKGDIAEGYSVSREKKESFPLTVTSAQKNPTAFYLCASSTAVGEPYEQYFGPGTRLTVT.

The chain is built from TRBV6-1 and TRBJ2-7; D gene uncertain. This CDR3 has 15 residues. V was trimmed by 1 base and J by 1 base, leaving 11 bases between them. Germline CDR1 is MNHNS and CDR2 is SASEGT. The CDR3 DNA reads TGTGCCAGCAGTGAAGGCCCCGGGTTATCCTACGAGCAGTACTTC. This codes for CASSEGPGLSYEQYF.

The chain employs TRBV5-4 and TRBJ2-2, with D perhaps TRBD1 (5 bases). Trimming took off 4 bases at V and 4 bases at J, with 20 bases between the two ends. CDR1 and CDR2 (germline): SGHNT, YYREEE (reference sequence). This CDR3 region has 17 residues. CDR3 sequence: CASSARGKTASTGELFF. The CDR3 bases are TGTGCCAGCAGCGCCCGTGGGAAGACAGCCTCCACCGGGGAGCTGTTTTTT.

This chain links TRBV2 with TRBJ1-5; D possibly corresponds to TRBD1 (6 bases). Trimming cost V 8 bases and J 7 bases, with 24 bases left between them. The CDR3 runs to 16 residues. Germline loops: CDR1 SNHLY, CDR2 FYNNEI. The DNA for the CDR3 is TGTGCCAGCTTAACAGGGACGACCGGCCGGTTACAGCCCCAGCATTTT. It encodes CASLTGTTGRLQPQHF. Drawing the rest from reference TRBV2 and TRBJ1-5, the complete variable domain is EPEVTQTPSHQVTQMGQEVILRCVPISNHLYFYWYRQILGQKVEFLVSFYNNEISEKSEIFDDQFSVERPDGSNFTLKIRSTKLEDSAMYFCASLTGTTGRLQPQHFGDGTRLSIL.

This sequence joins TRBV5-1 and TRBJ1-2; no clear D. V lost 2 bases and J 12 bases, leaving 20 bases between the germline ends. The germline V gene encodes CDR1 SGHRS and CDR2 YFSETQ. This CDR3 is built from 14 residues. CDR3: CASSFNANPSPHTF. In nucleotides, the CDR3 is TGCGCCAGCAGCTTTAACGCGAACCCTAGCCCCCACACCTTC. Together with reference TRBV5-1 and TRBJ1-2, the CDR3 gives the full variable domain: KAGVTQTPRYLIKTRGQQVTLSCSPISGHRSVSWYQQTPGQGLQFLFEYFSETQRNKGNFPGRFSGRQFSNSRSEMNVSTLELGDSALYLCASSFNANPSPHTFGSGTRLTVV.

This rearrangement joins TRBV18 to TRBJ2-7; 9 nucleotides agree with TRBD1. The CDR3 is 15 residues long. With 4 bases clipped from V and 2 bases from J, the junction kept 6 bases outside the gene matches. Germline V gene lookup returns CDR1 KGHSH and CDR2 LQKENI. The CDR3 spells CASSQPGQGTYEQYF. The CDR3 nucleotides are TGTGCCAGCTCACAACCGGGACAGGGTACCTACGAGCAGTACTTC.

The chain combines TRBV3-1 (or the pseudogene TRBV3-2) with TRBJ1-1; TRBD1 is a possible D gene (5 bases). The CDR3 covers 15 residues. The germline V gene has CDR1 LGHDT and CDR2 YNNKEL (reference sequence). Trimming pared 3 bases from V and 0 bases from J, leaving 11 bases between. The CDR3 region has the DNA TGTGCCAGCAGCCACCGACAGAGGATGAACACTGAAGCTTTCTTT. Amino acids: CASSHRQRMNTEAFF.

The chain couples TRBV19 to TRBJ2-3, with a possible D match to TRBD1 (6 bases). The CDR3 covers 14 residues. Looked up from germline, CDR1 is LNHDA and CDR2 is SQIVND (reference sequence). V was cut by 7 bases and J by 3 bases, with 14 bases left in between. Here the CDR3 DNA reads TGTGCCAGTACGTTGGGACATCGGACAGATACGCAGTATTTT. This gives the protein CASTLGHRTDTQYF.

DNA for the CDR3: TGTGCCAGCAGGCGGGACAGAGAAACTGAAGCTTTCTTT. This encodes CASRRDRETEAFF. The chain uses TRBV5-4 and TRBJ1-1; TRBD1 matches at 7 bases. CDR1 and CDR2 from the germline V gene are SGHNT and YYREEE (reference sequence). The V segment lost 5 bases and the J segment 5 bases; nucleotides outside the gene matches: 6. This CDR3 has 13 residues.

Only a few counts were recorded for this clone. The rearrangement joins TRBV6-1 to TRBJ1-2; D is undetermined. The V end was cut by 2 bases, the J end by 11 bases, with 6 bases between. The V gene's germline CDR1 is MNHNS and CDR2 SASEGT. The CDR3 is 10 amino acids. In DNA, the CDR3 is TGTGCCAGCAGTGAAAATCGGTACACCTTC. Protein: CASSENRYTF.

The table lists this clone with a count of one. Other DNA variants within this sample encode the same CDR3. This chain joins TRBV28 and TRBJ1-2; TRBD1 might be the D (5 bases). The germline V gene has CDR1 MDHEN and CDR2 SYDVKM. With 3 bases removed from V and 2 bases from J, the gap between germline ends came to 10 bases. The CDR3 contains 14 residues. The CDR3 region is CASSLGQGNYGYTF. In DNA form, the CDR3 reads TGTGCCAGCAGTTTGGGCCAGGGAAACTATGGCTACACCTTC.

The chain links TRBV19 to TRBJ1-1; perhaps TRBD1 as D (5 bases). The CDR3 contains 15 residues. The ends were cut back, 0 bases at V and 4 bases at J, with 12 bases in the middle. Germline CDR1 and CDR2: LNHDA and SQIVND (reference sequence). The CDR3 nucleotides read TGTGCCAGTAGTATAGATCACACCAGGGCCACTGAAGCTTTCTTT. This codes for CASSIDHTRATEAFF. Variable domain in full (rest from reference TRBV19 and TRBJ1-1): DGGITQSPKYLFRKEGQNVTLSCEQNLNHDAMYWYRQDPGQGLRLIYYSQIVNDFQKGDIAEGYSVSREKKESFPLTVTSAQKNPTAFYLCASSIDHTRATEAFFGQGTRLTVV.